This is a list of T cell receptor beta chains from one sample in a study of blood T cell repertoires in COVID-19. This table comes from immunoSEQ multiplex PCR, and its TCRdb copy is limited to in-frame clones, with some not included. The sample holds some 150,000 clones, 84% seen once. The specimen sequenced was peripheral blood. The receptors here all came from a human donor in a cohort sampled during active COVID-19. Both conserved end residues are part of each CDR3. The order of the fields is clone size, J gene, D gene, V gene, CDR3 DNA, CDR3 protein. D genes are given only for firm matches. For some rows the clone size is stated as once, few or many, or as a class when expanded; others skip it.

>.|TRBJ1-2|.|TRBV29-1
TGCAGCGCCGCGGGGGGTTCCTCCTATGGCTACACCTTC
CSAAGGSSYGYTF
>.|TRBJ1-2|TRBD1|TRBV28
TGTGCCAGCAAGGGGACAGTCTATGGCTACACCTTC
CASKGTVYGYTF
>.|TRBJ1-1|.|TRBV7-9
TGTGCCAGCAGCTTAAACAGTGTGAACACTGAAGCTTTCTTT
CASSLNSVNTEAFF
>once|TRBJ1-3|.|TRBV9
TGTGCCAGCAGCGTTCCGGGGGATGGAAACACCATATATTTT
CASSVPGDGNTIYF
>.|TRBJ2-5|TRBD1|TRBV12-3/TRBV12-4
TGTGCCAGCAGGGACAGGCTGGAGACCCAGTACTTC
CASRDRLETQYF
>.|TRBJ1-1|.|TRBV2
TGTGCCAGCAGGGTGGAGAGGAACACTGAAGCTTTCTTT
CASRVERNTEAFF
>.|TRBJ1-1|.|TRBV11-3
TGTGCCAGCAGCTTAACTAGTAACACTGAAGCTTTCTTT
CASSLTSNTEAFF
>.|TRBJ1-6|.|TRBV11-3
TGTGCCAGCAGCTTCTCTAATTCACCCCTCCACTTT
CASSFSNSPLHF
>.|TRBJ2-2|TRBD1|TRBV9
TGTGCCAGCAGCGTATTGGGACAGGGACCGACCGGGGAGCTGTTTTTT
CASSVLGQGPTGELFF
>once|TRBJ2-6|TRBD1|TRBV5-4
TGTGCCAGCAGCCCAGGGACAGGGGAGAGAGTTGGGGCCAACGTCCTGACTTTC
CASSPGTGERVGANVLTF
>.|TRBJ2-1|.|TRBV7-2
TGTGCCAGCAGCCTCCGGAATGAGCAGTTCTTC
CASSLRNEQFF
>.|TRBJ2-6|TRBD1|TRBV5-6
TGTGCCAGCAGCTTACCGGGACAGGGTTTCTCTGGGGCCAACGTCCTGACTTTC
CASSLPGQGFSGANVLTF
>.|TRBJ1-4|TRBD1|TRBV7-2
TGTGCCAGCAGCTTAGCCACAGGGGGGAGTTTTGAAAAACTGTTTTTT
CASSLATGGSFEKLFF
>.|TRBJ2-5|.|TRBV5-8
TGTGCCAGCAGCTCCGGACATCTCCAAGAGACCCAGTACTTC
CASSSGHLQETQYF
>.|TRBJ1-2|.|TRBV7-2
TGTGCCAGCAGCCTCACGGGGAACGCTAACTATGGCTACACCTTC
CASSLTGNANYGYTF
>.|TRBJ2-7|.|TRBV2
TGTGCCAGCAGTATGGGAGACGAGCAGTACTTC
CASSMGDEQYF
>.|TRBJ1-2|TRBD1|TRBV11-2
TGTGCCAGCAGCTGGGGACAGTCTGGCTACACCTTC
CASSWGQSGYTF
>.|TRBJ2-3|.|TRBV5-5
TGTGCCAGCAGCACCAACCCGGGAGAGACAGATACGCAGTATTTT
CASSTNPGETDTQYF
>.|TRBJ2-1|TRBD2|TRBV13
TGTGCCAGCAGCAAGACTAGCGGGGGGGCAAATGAGCAGTTCTTC
CASSKTSGGANEQFF
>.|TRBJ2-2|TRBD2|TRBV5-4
TGTGCCAGCAGCAACGGACTAGCGGGGGCGGGGACCGGGGAGCTGTTTTTT
CASSNGLAGAGTGELFF
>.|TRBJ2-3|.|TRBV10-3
TGTGCCATCAGCCCCAGGGCTAGCACAGATACGCAGTATTTT
CAISPRASTDTQYF
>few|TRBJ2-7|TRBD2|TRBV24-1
TGTGCCACCGCCTCGGGGGGGGGCGGCGAGCAGTACTTC
CATASGGGGEQYF
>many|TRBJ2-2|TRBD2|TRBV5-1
TGCGCCAGCAGCCCCCTATCGGGGGGGCCGCGGACCGGGGAGCTGTTTTTT
CASSPLSGGPRTGELFF
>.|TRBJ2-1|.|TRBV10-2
TGCGCCAGCAGTGAGTTGGGGGGGCGATACAATGAGCAGTTCTTC
CASSELGGRYNEQFF
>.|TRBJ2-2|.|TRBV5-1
TGCGCCAGCAGCTTGGTTAGGGGAAGCACCGGGGAGCTGTTTTTT
CASSLVRGSTGELFF
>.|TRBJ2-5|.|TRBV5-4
TGTGCCAGCAGCGCTGCGGTTTTAGTTGGGGGAGGCGAGACCCAGTACTTC
CASSAAVLVGGGETQYF
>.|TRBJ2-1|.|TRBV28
TGTGCCAGCAGTTTCGGGCGGGGGCTATACAATGAGCAGTTCTTC
CASSFGRGLYNEQFF
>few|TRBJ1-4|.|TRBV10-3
TGTGCCATCAGTGGGGATTTCGAACTGGAGGCAACTAATGAAAAACTGTTTTTT
CAISGDFELEATNEKLFF
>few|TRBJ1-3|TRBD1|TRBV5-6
TGTGCCAGCAGCTCGGGACAGGCCAACTCTGGAAACACCATATATTTT
CASSSGQANSGNTIYF
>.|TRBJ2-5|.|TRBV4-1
TGCGCCAGCAGCCAAGATTTTCAGGGAGGAGAGACCCAGTACTTC
CASSQDFQGGETQYF
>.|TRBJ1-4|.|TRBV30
TGTGCCTGGAGTACAGGGTCTACTAATGAAAAACTGTTTTTT
CAWSTGSTNEKLFF
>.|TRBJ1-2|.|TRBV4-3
TGCGCCAGCAGCCAAGGGGGGGGAGAAAGGTATGGCTACACCTTC
CASSQGGGERYGYTF
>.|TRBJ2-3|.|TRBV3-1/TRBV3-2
TGTGCCAGCACTACCACTAGGGTGGGCACAGATACGCAGTATTTT
CASTTTRVGTDTQYF
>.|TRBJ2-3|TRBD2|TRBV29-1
TGCAGCGCCTCCAGAGGGGCGGGGGGAAACACAGATACGCAGTATTTT
CSASRGAGGNTDTQYF
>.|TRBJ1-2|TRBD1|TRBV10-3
TGTGCCATCACTTCCGACAGGGGGCTAAAAGGCTACACCTTC
CAITSDRGLKGYTF
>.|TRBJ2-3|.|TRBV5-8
TGTGCCAGCAGCTTACGGGGGGCCTTGGGGGGTACGCAGTATTTT
CASSLRGALGGTQYF
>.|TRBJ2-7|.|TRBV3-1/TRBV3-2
TGTGCCAGCAGCCAAGCCACAGGGCTCGAGCAGTACTTC
CASSQATGLEQYF
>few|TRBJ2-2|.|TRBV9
TGTGCCAGCAGCGTCGGGACATTGAACACCGGGGAGCTGTTTTTT
CASSVGTLNTGELFF
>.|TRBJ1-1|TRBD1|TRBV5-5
TGTGCCAGCAGCTTGCAGGGGGCGTACACGACTGAAGCTTTCTTT
CASSLQGAYTTEAFF
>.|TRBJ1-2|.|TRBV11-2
TGTGCCAGCAGCTCCTCAACCTGGGGCCCCATCTATGGCTACACCTTC
CASSSSTWGPIYGYTF
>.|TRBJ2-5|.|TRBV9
TGTGCCAGCAGCCCCCGATGGGGGCCTCAAGAGACCCAGTACTTC
CASSPRWGPQETQYF
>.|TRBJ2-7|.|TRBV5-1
TGCGCCAGCAGCTTGGCGCAGGCCTACGAGCAGTACTTC
CASSLAQAYEQYF
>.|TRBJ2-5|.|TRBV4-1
TGCGCCAGCAGCCCCCAGGGCCTCCAAGAGACCCAGTACTTC
CASSPQGLQETQYF
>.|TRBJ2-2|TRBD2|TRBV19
TGTGCCACCCTGGAGCGGGGCCTGAACACCGGGGAGCTGTTTTTT
CATLERGLNTGELFF
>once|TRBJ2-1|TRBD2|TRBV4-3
TGCGCCAGCAGCCACTCGGGACTACCTTCCTACAATGAGCAGTTCTTC
CASSHSGLPSYNEQFF
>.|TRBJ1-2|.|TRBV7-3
TGTGCCAGCAGCTCCGGACAGTCCGCCGGCTACACCTTC
CASSSGQSAGYTF
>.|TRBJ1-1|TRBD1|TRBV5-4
TGTGCCAGCAGCTGGGGGACAGGGGGCCACCCGAGTACTGAAGCTTTCTTT
CASSWGTGGHPSTEAFF
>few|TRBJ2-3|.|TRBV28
TGTGCCACACAATTTCCTAGCACAGATACGCAGTATTTT
CATQFPSTDTQYF
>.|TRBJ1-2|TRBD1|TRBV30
TGTGCCTGGACCCCCGACAGGGGGCTCGGCTACACCTTC
CAWTPDRGLGYTF
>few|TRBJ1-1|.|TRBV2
TGTGCCAGTGCTTATCAGGGATTACAGGAAGCTTTCTTT
CASAYQGLQEAFF
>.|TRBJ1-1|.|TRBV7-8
TGTGCCAGCAGCCCCGGGTCCGGTTACACTGAAGCTTTCTTT
CASSPGSGYTEAFF
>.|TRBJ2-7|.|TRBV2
TGTGCCAGCACCGAGGGGGTCGAGCAGTACTTC
CASTEGVEQYF
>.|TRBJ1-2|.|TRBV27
TGTGCCAGCAGTCCTCACGGAGGTGGCTACACCTTC
CASSPHGGGYTF
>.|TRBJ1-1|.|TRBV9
TGTGCCAGCAGCGGGCTGAACACTGAAGCTTTCTTT
CASSGLNTEAFF
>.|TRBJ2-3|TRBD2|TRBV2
TGTGCCAGCGCTGTGCCGGGACTAGCGGGCCCGGGCGGTGATACGCAGTATTTT
CASAVPGLAGPGGDTQYF
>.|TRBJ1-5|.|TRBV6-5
TGTGCCACAACGACAGGAATTAATCAGCCCCAGCATTTT
CATTTGINQPQHF
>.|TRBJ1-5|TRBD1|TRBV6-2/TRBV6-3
TGTGCCAGCAGTTTACCGGGACAGACGAATCAGCCCCAGCATTTT
CASSLPGQTNQPQHF